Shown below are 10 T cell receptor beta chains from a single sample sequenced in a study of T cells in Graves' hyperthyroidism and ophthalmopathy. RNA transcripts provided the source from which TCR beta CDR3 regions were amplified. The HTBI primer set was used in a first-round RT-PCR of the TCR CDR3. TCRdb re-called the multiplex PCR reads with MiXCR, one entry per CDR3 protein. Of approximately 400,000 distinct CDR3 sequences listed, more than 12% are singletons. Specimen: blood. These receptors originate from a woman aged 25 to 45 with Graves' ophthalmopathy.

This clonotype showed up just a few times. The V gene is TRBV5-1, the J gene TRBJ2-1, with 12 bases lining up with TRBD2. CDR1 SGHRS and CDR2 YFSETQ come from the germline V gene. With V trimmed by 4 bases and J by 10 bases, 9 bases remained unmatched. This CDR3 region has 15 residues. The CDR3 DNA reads TGCGCCAGCAGCCTACCTAGCGGGGGGGCATGGGAGCAGTTCTTC. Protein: CASSLPSGGAWEQFF.

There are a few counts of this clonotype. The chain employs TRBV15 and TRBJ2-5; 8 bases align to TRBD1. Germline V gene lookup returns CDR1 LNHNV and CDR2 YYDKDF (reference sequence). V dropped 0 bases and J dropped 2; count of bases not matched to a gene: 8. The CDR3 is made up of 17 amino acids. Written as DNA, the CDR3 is TGTGCCACCAGCAGAGACTCCCTGCGACAGGGGCAAGAGACCCAGTACTTC. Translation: CATSRDSLRQGQETQYF.

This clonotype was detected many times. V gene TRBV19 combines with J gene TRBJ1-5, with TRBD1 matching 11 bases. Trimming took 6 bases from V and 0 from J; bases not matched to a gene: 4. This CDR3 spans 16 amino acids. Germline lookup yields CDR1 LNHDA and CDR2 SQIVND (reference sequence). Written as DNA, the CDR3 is TGTGCCAGTAGGAGGGACAGGGGGTTTAGCAATCAGCCCCAGCATTTT. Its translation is CASRRDRGFSNQPQHF. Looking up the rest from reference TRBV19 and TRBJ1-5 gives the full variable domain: DGGITQSPKYLFRKEGQNVTLSCEQNLNHDAMYWYRQDPGQGLRLIYYSQIVNDFQKGDIAEGYSVSREKKESFPLTVTSAQKNPTAFYLCASRRDRGFSNQPQHFGDGTRLSIL.

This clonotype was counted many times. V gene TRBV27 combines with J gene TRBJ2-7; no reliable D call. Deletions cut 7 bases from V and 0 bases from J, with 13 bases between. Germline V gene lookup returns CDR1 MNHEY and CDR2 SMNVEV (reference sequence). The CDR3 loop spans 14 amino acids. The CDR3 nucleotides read TGTGCCAGCACCGCCACAAGAAACTCCTACGAGCAGTACTTC. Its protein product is CASTATRNSYEQYF.

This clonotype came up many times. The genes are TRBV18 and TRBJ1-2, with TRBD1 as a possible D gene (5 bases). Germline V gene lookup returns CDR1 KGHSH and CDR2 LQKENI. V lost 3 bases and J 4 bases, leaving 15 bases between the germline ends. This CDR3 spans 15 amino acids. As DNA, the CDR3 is TGTGCCAGCTCACCGTCTATCCGGGACTCCTATGGCTACACCTTC. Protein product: CASSPSIRDSYGYTF.

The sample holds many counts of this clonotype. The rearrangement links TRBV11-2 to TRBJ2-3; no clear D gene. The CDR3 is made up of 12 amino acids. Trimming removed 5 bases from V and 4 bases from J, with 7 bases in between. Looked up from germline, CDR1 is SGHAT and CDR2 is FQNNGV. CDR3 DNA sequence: TGTGCCAGCAGCCCCCCAGCAGATACGCAGTATTTT. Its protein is CASSPPADTQYF.

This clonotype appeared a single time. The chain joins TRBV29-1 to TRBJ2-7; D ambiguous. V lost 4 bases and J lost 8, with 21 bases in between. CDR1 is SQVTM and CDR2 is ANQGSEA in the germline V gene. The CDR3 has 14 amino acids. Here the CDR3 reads CSVASPVLARKQYF. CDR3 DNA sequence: TGCAGCGTTGCAAGCCCCGTGCTCGCTCGAAAGCAGTACTTC.

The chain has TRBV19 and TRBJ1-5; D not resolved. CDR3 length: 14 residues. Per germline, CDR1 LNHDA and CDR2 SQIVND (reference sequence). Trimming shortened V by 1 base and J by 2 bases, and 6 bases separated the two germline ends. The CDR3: CASSIGQGNQPQHF. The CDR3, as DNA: TGTGCCAGTAGTATAGGGCAGGGCAATCAGCCCCAGCATTTT.

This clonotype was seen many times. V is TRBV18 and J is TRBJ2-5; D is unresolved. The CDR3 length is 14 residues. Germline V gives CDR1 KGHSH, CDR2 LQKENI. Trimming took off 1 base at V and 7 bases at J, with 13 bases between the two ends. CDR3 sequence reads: CASSPQGPVGTQYF. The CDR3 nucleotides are TGTGCCAGCTCACCACAAGGCCCGGTCGGGACCCAGTACTTC.

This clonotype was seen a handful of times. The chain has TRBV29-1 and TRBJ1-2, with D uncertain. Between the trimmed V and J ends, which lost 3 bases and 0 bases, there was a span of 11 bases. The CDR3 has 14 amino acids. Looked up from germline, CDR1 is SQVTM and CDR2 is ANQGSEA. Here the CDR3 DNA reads TGCAGCGTTGAGAGGCGGTTAGCTAACTATGGCTACACCTTC. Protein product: CSVERRLANYGYTF.